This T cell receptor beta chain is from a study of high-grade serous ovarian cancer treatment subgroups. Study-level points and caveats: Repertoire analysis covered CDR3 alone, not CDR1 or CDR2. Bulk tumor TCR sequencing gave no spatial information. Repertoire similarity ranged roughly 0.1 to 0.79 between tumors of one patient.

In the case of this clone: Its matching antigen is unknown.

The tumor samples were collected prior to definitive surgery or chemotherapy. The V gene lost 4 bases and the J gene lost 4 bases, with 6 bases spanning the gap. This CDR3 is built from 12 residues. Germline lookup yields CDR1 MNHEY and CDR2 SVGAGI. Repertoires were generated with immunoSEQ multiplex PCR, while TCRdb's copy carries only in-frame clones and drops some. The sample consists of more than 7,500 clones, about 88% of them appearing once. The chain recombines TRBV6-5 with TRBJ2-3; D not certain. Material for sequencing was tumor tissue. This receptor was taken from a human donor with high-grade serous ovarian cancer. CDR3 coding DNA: TGTGCCAGCAGTTCCGCGGCAGATACGCAGTATTTT. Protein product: CASSSAADTQYF.